This entry lists 23 T cell receptor beta chains sequenced from one sample in a study of cytomegalovirus exposure and HLA in healthy donors (dated by TCRdb to the late 2010s). The library was made by the immunoSEQ multiplex PCR assay. For the multiplex PCR, a mixture combining 60 forward primers for TCR Vbeta segments and 13 reverse primers for TCR Jbeta segments was used. Held by TCRdb, this immuneACCESS table contains in-frame sequences only and omits some clones. Under half of the omission traces to an unresolved V gene where checked; the cause of the rest is unknown. The sample table lists more than 100,000 clones, roughly 80% of them with a count of one. The ten largest account for 0.24% of the sample. Sequenced sample: PBMCs. These receptors all stem from a man between 50 and 59 years old in good health and CMV-seronegative.

The chain couples TRBV11-2 to TRBJ2-5; 12 nucleotides align to TRBD1. The J call may be incorrect, as the DNA end agrees better with TRBJ2-7. The germline gives CDR1 SGHAT, CDR2 FQNNGV. This CDR3 contains 16 residues. The CDR3 bases are TGTGCCAGCAGCTTGCGAGGGACAGGGGGCACCTACGAGCAGTACTTC. Its translation is CASSLRGTGGTYEQYF.

The chain uses TRBV28 and TRBJ1-1; D is undetermined. V lost 2 bases and J lost 5, with 21 bases in between. In germline, CDR1 is MDHEN, CDR2 SYDVKM. The CDR3 length is 17 residues. Here the CDR3 DNA reads TGTGCCAGCAGTTTACGATTCGGCGGTTCGTCGGGGACTGAAGCTTTCTTT. This gives the protein CASSLRFGGSSGTEAFF.

V usage is TRBV5-5 and J usage is TRBJ2-1; 7 nucleotides line up with TRBD2. Germline trimming cut 3 bases from V and 1 base from J; bases unmatched to any gene: 4. The germline gives CDR1 SGHKS, CDR2 YYEKEE (reference sequence). The CDR3 loop spans 15 amino acids. CDR3 in amino acids: CASSSAGVSYNEQFF. CDR3 DNA: TGTGCCAGCAGCTCCGCGGGAGTTTCCTACAATGAGCAGTTCTTC.

This sequence joins TRBV5-4 and TRBJ1-1, with 8 nucleotides matching TRBD1. Trimming took 5 bases from V and 2 from J; bases not matched to a gene: 8. The CDR3 is made up of 15 amino acids. Germline CDR1 and CDR2: SGHNT and YYREEE (reference sequence). This CDR3 is CASRSGQAINTEAFF. The CDR3 DNA reads TGTGCCAGCAGATCGGGACAGGCAATCAACACTGAAGCTTTCTTT.

The gene calls are TRBV14 and TRBJ2-7, with 11 bases aligning to TRBD2. Germline values: CDR1 SGHDN, CDR2 FVKESK. The CDR3 totals 17 residues. The V gene end was trimmed by 0 bases and the J gene end by 3 bases; junction bases not matched to a gene: 7. The CDR3 sequence is CASSQDTSGRPFYEQYF. The CDR3 region has the DNA TGTGCCAGCAGCCAAGATACTAGCGGGAGACCCTTCTACGAGCAGTACTTC.

V usage is TRBV29-1 and J usage is TRBJ2-1; TRBD2 is a possible D gene (5 bases). CDR3 length equals 15 residues. V gave up 7 bases and J gave up 5 bases, with 21 bases separating them. Germline CDR1 reads SQVTM; CDR2 reads ANQGSEA. The CDR3 DNA reads as TGCAGCGCCACTATGACCCGGACTTGGCACAATGAGCAGTTCTTC. Residues: CSATMTRTWHNEQFF.

The chain uses TRBV5-1 and TRBJ2-1; tentative D call: TRBD1 (5 bases). Between the trimmed V and J ends, which lost 0 bases and 0 bases, there was a span of 10 bases. CDR3 length: 16 amino acids. Germline loops: CDR1 SGHRS, CDR2 YFSETQ. CDR3 protein: CASSLGTPSSYNEQFF. In DNA, the CDR3 is TGCGCCAGCAGCTTGGGGACACCCAGCTCCTACAATGAGCAGTTCTTC.

This chain joins TRBV20-1 and TRBJ2-5, with D perhaps matching TRBD1 (6 bases). Germline values: CDR1 DFQATT, CDR2 SNEGSKA (reference sequence). V lost 2 bases and J 5 bases, leaving 6 bases between the germline ends. The CDR3 has 11 residues. CDR3 sequence reads: CSARQGETQYF. Here the CDR3 DNA reads TGCAGTGCTAGACAGGGGGAGACCCAGTACTTC.

V is TRBV14 and J is TRBJ1-1, with D maybe TRBD1 (6 bases). This CDR3 is built from 13 residues. The V gene lost 1 base and the J gene lost 10 bases, with 13 bases spanning the gap. CDR1 is SGHDN and CDR2 is FVKESK in the germline V gene. The CDR3 reads CASSQVGDITAFF. CDR3 coding DNA: TGTGCCAGCAGCCAAGTAGGGGACATTACAGCTTTCTTT.

J is TRBJ1-5 and V is TRBV7-2; TRBD1 agrees at 8 bases. CDR1 SGHTA and CDR2 FQGNSA come from the germline V gene. There are 15 residues in the CDR3. The ends lost 4 bases at V and 7 bases at J; junction bases unmatched: 9. CDR3 sequence (DNA): TGTGCCAGCAGCTCGGACAGGGCGGGTAGCCAGCCCCAGCATTTT. Translated, it gives CASSSDRAGSQPQHF.

The V gene is TRBV29-1, the J gene TRBJ1-1; TRBD1 matches at 7 bases. The CDR3 loop spans 14 amino acids. CDR1 and CDR2 from the germline V gene are SQVTM and ANQGSEA. The junction had 10 bases not matched to a gene; V was cut back by 7 bases and J by 2 bases. The CDR3 protein is CSALGQRTNTEAFF. In DNA, the CDR3 is TGCAGCGCCTTGGGACAGCGGACAAACACTGAAGCTTTCTTT.

This clone turned up a few times. This chain joins TRBV6-6 and TRBJ2-5; tentatively, D is TRBD1 (5 bases). Germline CDR1 is MNHNY and CDR2 is SVGAGI (reference sequence). Trimming pared 2 bases from V and 1 base from J, leaving 8 bases between. CDR3 length: 14 residues. The CDR3 sequence: CASSYVDSQETQYF. The CDR3 DNA follows: TGTGCCAGCAGTTACGTTGACAGCCAAGAGACCCAGTACTTC.

V is TRBV21-1 and J is TRBJ2-7; TRBD2, the table's D call, lacks a check against the DNA. TRBV21-1 is labeled a pseudogene. CDR3 length: 10 residues. CDR3 DNA sequence: TGTGCCAGCAGCATCCGCATAGCGTGCTTC. Protein: CASSIRIACF.

This rearrangement joins TRBV6-1 to TRBJ2-7; the D gene is possibly TRBD2 (6 bases). V lost 3 bases, J lost 2 bases, and 11 bases lay in between. Germline CDR1 is MNHNS and CDR2 is SASEGT. The CDR3 sequence is 14 residues long. CDR3 loop: CASSEAGKTYEQYF. In DNA form, the CDR3 reads TGTGCCAGCAGTGAGGCGGGGAAGACCTACGAGCAGTACTTC.

The genes are TRBV9 and TRBJ1-2; D is unresolved. The CDR3 totals 14 residues. V dropped 2 bases and J dropped 2 bases, with 10 bases sitting between them. CDR1 and CDR2 from the germline V gene are SGDLS and YYNGEE. CDR3 coding DNA: TGTGCCAGCAGCGTTGAAGCCGAAAACTATGGCTACACCTTC. Residues: CASSVEAENYGYTF.

The rearrangement joins TRBV7-2 to TRBJ1-5; D is unclear. The CDR3 is made up of 15 amino acids. Germline V gene data show CDR1 as SGHTA and CDR2 as FQGNSA. The V and J ends lost 1 base and 1 base respectively, with 8 bases between them. CDR3 nucleotide sequence: TGTGCCAGCAGCTTAGATCGGGGAAGCAATCAGCCCCAGCATTTT. Protein product: CASSLDRGSNQPQHF.

The genes are TRBV4-3 and TRBJ2-1; TRBD2 aligns across 10 bases. V was pared by 1 base and J by 8 bases, with 14 bases of the junction left unmatched. The germline V gene encodes CDR1 LGHNA and CDR2 YSLEER. The CDR3 is 18 amino acids. CDR3 amino acids: CASSQVGPGAGGPHEQFF. CDR3 nucleotide sequence: TGCGCCAGCAGCCAAGTGGGTCCTGGAGCGGGAGGGCCGCATGAGCAGTTCTTC.

V gene TRBV6-1 combines with J gene TRBJ1-6; the match to TRBD1 covers 8 bases. The CDR3 length is 14 residues. CDR1 is MNHNS and CDR2 is SASEGT in the germline V gene. After removal of 7 bases from V and 7 bases from J, the junction contained 6 bases not matched to a gene. Here the CDR3 DNA reads TGTGCCAGCATCGGACAGGGCGGGAATTCACCCCTCCACTTT. Its translation is CASIGQGGNSPLHF.

This clone was seen a few times. This chain joins TRBV27 and TRBJ2-7, with D hard to call. The germline CDR1 and CDR2 sequences are MNHEY and SMNVEV (reference sequence). The CDR3 covers 12 residues. V lost 5 bases, J lost 8 bases, and 13 bases lay in between. CDR3 sequence (DNA): TGTGCCAGCAGTGCGCCGACACGGAAGCAGTACTTC. It translates to CASSAPTRKQYF.

In the case of this clone: One junction end does not reproduce the germline sequence, and a read error may be involved. V is TRBV6-7 and J is TRBJ2-4; 8 bases are a match to TRBD2. TRBV6-7 is known as an ORF, though its function is uncertain. This CDR3 has 17 amino acids. The CDR3 protein is CASSHSRGGVTKNIQYF. In nucleotides, the CDR3 is TGTGCCAGCAGTCACTCCCGGGGGGGGGTGACCAAAAACATTCAGTACTTC.

This chain uses TRBV4-2 with TRBJ2-7; 9 positions agree with TRBD2. CDR3 size: 13 residues. The J segment lost 6 bases and the V segment lost 1 base, leaving 1 base of the junction unmatched. CDR1 is LGHNA, CDR2 YNFKEQ, per germline. The CDR3 is CASSQARGGEQYF. The CDR3 coding sequence is TGTGCCAGCAGCCAAGCGCGGGGGGGCGAGCAGTACTTC.

This chain joins TRBV29-1 and TRBJ2-5; 10 bases line up with TRBD1. Trimming at V came to 6 bases and at J to 3 bases, leaving 1 base not matched to a gene. CDR1 is SQVTM and CDR2 is ANQGSEA in the germline V gene. CDR3 length equals 12 residues. CDR3 region: CSVGTGEETQYF. The CDR3 coding sequence is TGCAGCGTGGGGACAGGGGAAGAGACCCAGTACTTC.

This clone was picked up one time. The chain combines TRBV4-3 with TRBJ2-7; weak D call: TRBD1 (5 bases). The CDR3 loop spans 13 amino acids. V dropped 0 bases and J dropped 3 bases, with 6 bases sitting between them. The germline V gene encodes CDR1 LGHNA and CDR2 YSLEER. The CDR3 reads CASSQDQGYEQYF. The CDR3 DNA follows: TGCGCCAGCAGCCAAGATCAGGGCTACGAGCAGTACTTC.